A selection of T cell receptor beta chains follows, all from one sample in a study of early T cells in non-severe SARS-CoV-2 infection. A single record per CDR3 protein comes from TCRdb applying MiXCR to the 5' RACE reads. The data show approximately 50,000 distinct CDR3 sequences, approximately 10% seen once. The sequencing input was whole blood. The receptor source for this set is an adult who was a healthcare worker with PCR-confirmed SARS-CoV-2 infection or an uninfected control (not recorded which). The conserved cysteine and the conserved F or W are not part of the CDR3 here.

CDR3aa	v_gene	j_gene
ASSQTPSGYSNQPQH	TRBV11-2	TRBJ1-5
ASSQNVWTGPNSPLH	TRBV4-3	TRBJ1-6
ASSFRRTGELF	TRBV28	TRBJ2-2
AKPYEQY	TRBV28	TRBJ2-7
ASSVGRRTYNEQF	TRBV2	TRBJ2-1
ASSYLDRNEQF	TRBV6-2/TRBV6-3	TRBJ2-1
ASSQGTHRIYEQY	TRBV14	TRBJ2-7
ASSMGQGVDTEAF	TRBV5-4	TRBJ1-1
ASSAPWSGHHTDTQY	TRBV10-2	TRBJ2-3
ASQGLWETQY	TRBV9	TRBJ2-5
ASTTGTSGYEQY	TRBV2	TRBJ2-7
ASTHTARELV	TRBV14	TRBJ2-1
ASSPRQGSNYGYT	TRBV7-6	TRBJ1-2
ASSRGLGGDTQY	TRBV11-3	TRBJ2-3
ASSNGQMGWEQY	TRBV27	TRBJ2-7
SATRGGSGANVLT	TRBV20-1	TRBJ2-6
ASSPGQGADTQY	TRBV18	TRBJ2-3
AWSVTQGAQH	TRBV30	TRBJ1-5
ASSLAGASFYEQY	TRBV27	TRBJ2-7
SVSGQGETQY	TRBV29-1	TRBJ2-5
ASRGLPGTGEVWGNQPQH	TRBV6-1	TRBJ1-5
SARVWVGANYGYT	TRBV29-1	TRBJ1-2
ASNEGVSGYT	TRBV19	TRBJ1-2